These T cell receptor beta chains were read from a single sample in a study of vaccination effects on CD4 cells after COVID-19. Only in-frame clones appear in the TCRdb table, and some are missing; sequencing was by immunoSEQ multiplex PCR. Of 30,000 to 35,000 clones listed, more than 70% were seen once; the top ten hold around 27%. Their antigens are not known. The source material was CD4+ T cells from PBMCs cultured with HCoV-OC43 spike peptides, sampled before COVID-19 vaccination. The receptors derive from a human donor who received a COVID-19 vaccine. The CDR3 runs from the conserved cysteine through the conserved F or W. A D gene is named only where the DNA matches it firmly. Not all rows give a size; the values are once, few, many and, for expanded clones, a class.

D | J | V | size | DNA | CDR3
TRBD2 | TRBJ2-7 | TRBV2 | once | TGTGCCAGCAGGAGAGACAGGAGGGTGGGACTAGCGTACCTGTCCTACGAGCAGTACTTC | CASRRDRRVGLAYLSYEQYF
TRBD2 | TRBJ2-1 | TRBV2 | NA | TGTGCCAGCAGTGGCACTAGCGGTTCCTACAATGAGCAGTTCTTC | CASSGTSGSYNEQFF
NA | TRBJ2-3 | TRBV5-1 | NA | TGCGCCAGCAGCCCTTCAACGGGCACAGATACGCAGTATTTT | CASSPSTGTDTQYF
NA | TRBJ1-3 | TRBV6-6 | NA | TGTGCCAGCAGTCCTGGAACCGGGTCTGGAAACACCATATATTTT | CASSPGTGSGNTIYF
NA | TRBJ1-1 | TRBV15 | NA | TGTGCCACCAGCAGACAGGACCATGAAGCTTTCTTT | CATSRQDHEAFF
NA | TRBJ2-3 | TRBV4-1 | NA | TGCGCCAGCAGCCCCCCGACAGATTTCAGTTTCACGCAGTATTTT | CASSPPTDFSFTQYF
TRBD1 | TRBJ1-1 | TRBV19 | NA | TGTGCCAGTAGCCCACAGGGGGCGAACACTGAAGCTTTCTTT | CASSPQGANTEAFF
NA | TRBJ1-1 | TRBV7-9 | NA | TGTGCCAGCAGCTTAGCGTTAGGACACCAGAACACTGAAGCTTTCTTT | CASSLALGHQNTEAFF
NA | TRBJ1-5 | TRBV12-5 | once | TGTGCTAGTGGTTTGGAAAGAGTGGATCAGCCCCAGCATTTT | CASGLERVDQPQHF
TRBD2 | TRBJ2-1 | TRBV28 | NA | TGTGCCAGCAGTTCCCTACTAGCGGGAGCCTACAATGAGCAGTTCTTC | CASSSLLAGAYNEQFF
NA | TRBJ2-7 | TRBV6-5 | NA | TGTGCCAGCAGCACAGCGGCCTACGAGCAGTACTTC | CASSTAAYEQYF
TRBD2 | TRBJ2-5 | TRBV4-1 | NA | TGCGCCAGCAGCCGGGGGGTAGCGGGGGTCCAAGAGACCCAGTACTTC | CASSRGVAGVQETQYF
TRBD2 | TRBJ2-7 | TRBV28 | NA | TGTGCCAGCAGTTTAAATCTAGCGGGAGTTAAGCAGTACTTC | CASSLNLAGVKQYF
NA | TRBJ1-2 | TRBV28 | NA | TGTGCCAGCAGTTCCCGGGGAGGAGTTATCTATGGCTACACCTTC | CASSSRGGVIYGYTF
NA | TRBJ2-7 | TRBV7-8 | NA | TGTGCCAGCAGCTTAGGGATTGGACACAGAGCCTACGAGCAGTACTTC | CASSLGIGHRAYEQYF
TRBD1 | TRBJ1-5 | TRBV6-2/TRBV6-3 | few | TGTGCCAGCAGCGAAATGCCGACAGGGGGCGAACGTCGGCCCCAGCATTTT | CASSEMPTGGERRPQHF
NA | TRBJ1-1 | TRBV28 | medium-sized | TGTGCCAGCAGTTTCCGGCGGAACACTGAAGCTTTCTTT | CASSFRRNTEAFF
NA | TRBJ2-5 | TRBV7-2 | NA | TGTGCCAGCAGCTTAGACAGGAGGTCTGTGGAGACCCAGTACTTC | CASSLDRRSVETQYF
NA | TRBJ2-1 | TRBV1 | NA | TGCACCAGCAGCCAATCACGGTCCTACAATGAGCAGTTCTTC | CTSSQSRSYNEQFF
NA | TRBJ2-5 | TRBV19 | NA | TGTGCCAGTAGTCCCGGTGGGGGACTCCAAGAGACCCAGTACTTC | CASSPGGGLQETQYF
TRBD1 | TRBJ1-2 | TRBV19 | few | TGTGCCAGTAGTACGCTCACGACAGGGCCCAATTATGGCTACACCTTC | CASSTLTTGPNYGYTF
TRBD1 | TRBJ1-1 | TRBV3-1/TRBV3-2 | once | TGTGCCAGCAGTCCTACCACAGGGGTCACTGAAGCTTTCTTT | CASSPTTGVTEAFF
TRBD1 | TRBJ1-1 | TRBV29-1 | few | TGCAGCGTTGGACAGGGAGCCCCTGAAGCTTTCTTT | CSVGQGAPEAFF
NA | TRBJ1-3 | TRBV19 | NA | TGTGCCAGTAGTGTATACTCTGGAAACACCATATATTTT | CASSVYSGNTIYF
NA | TRBJ2-7 | TRBV12-5 | NA | TGTGCTAGTGGTTTGGGACAGCCTTTTTCCTACGAGCAGTACTTC | CASGLGQPFSYEQYF
NA | TRBJ2-3 | TRBV5-1 | NA | TGCGCCAGCAGCTTGGGCACTCTTGACGGCACAGATACGCAGTATTTT | CASSLGTLDGTDTQYF
NA | TRBJ1-1 | TRBV2 | NA | TGTGCCAGCAGGGGGGGTTCAGTGAACACTGAAGCTTTCTTT | CASRGGSVNTEAFF
TRBD1 | TRBJ2-3 | TRBV7-6 | NA | TGTGCCAGCAGCTCATCCGGGACAGAGACAGATACGCAGTATTTT | CASSSSGTETDTQYF
NA | TRBJ1-4 | TRBV7-9 | NA | TGTGCCAGCAGCTTAATGGGGGCAGGCGCTAATGAAAAACTGTTTTTT | CASSLMGAGANEKLFF
NA | TRBJ1-3 | TRBV9 | NA | TGTGCCAGCAGCGTAGCCATTTCCGACCCGGGCACCATATATTTT | CASSVAISDPGTIYF
TRBD1 | TRBJ1-2 | TRBV10-3 | NA | TGTGCCATTACCGAGGGACAGCTGGATTATGGCTACACCTTC | CAITEGQLDYGYTF
TRBD1 | TRBJ1-2 | TRBV19 | NA | TGTGCCAGTAGTATGCGGGTAGGGACAGGGCTCTACCACACCTTC | CASSMRVGTGLYHTF
NA | TRBJ1-5 | TRBV6-5 | NA | TGTGCCAGCAGGGCAGGGTACAATCAGCCCCAGCATTTT | CASRAGYNQPQHF
NA | TRBJ1-6 | TRBV3-1/TRBV3-2 | NA | TGTGCCAGCAGCCAAGTCGGCAGAAGTAATTCACCCCTCCACTTT | CASSQVGRSNSPLHF
NA | TRBJ1-3 | TRBV5-5 | NA | TGTGCCAGCAGCCACCGGACACCGAGCTCTGGAAACACCATATATTTT | CASSHRTPSSGNTIYF
NA | TRBJ2-7 | TRBV11-2 | NA | TGTGCCAGCAGCTTTGTCGCAGGTTTATCGTACGAGCAGTACTTC | CASSFVAGLSYEQYF
NA | TRBJ2-3 | TRBV9 | NA | TGTGCCAGCGGAAGGGCTAGCGGCACAGATACGCAGTATTTT | CASGRASGTDTQYF
NA | TRBJ1-5 | TRBV5-1 | NA | TGCGCCAGCAGCTACGGAGATAGCAATCAGCCCCAGCATTTT | CASSYGDSNQPQHF
TRBD1 | TRBJ2-3 | TRBV18 | NA | TGTGCCAGCTCACCACCGTTAGGACAGGGGACAGATACGCAGTATTTT | CASSPPLGQGTDTQYF
NA | TRBJ1-2 | TRBV6-5 | NA | TGTGCCAGCAGGGCCGACAGTTACTATGGCTACACCTTC | CASRADSYYGYTF
TRBD1 | TRBJ1-1 | TRBV18 | NA | TGTGCCAGCTCACCATCGACAGGGGTGGGGAGTGAAGCTTTCTTT | CASSPSTGVGSEAFF
TRBD1 | TRBJ1-2 | TRBV7-8 | NA | TGTGCCAGCAGCTTAGCACAGGGGATCTATGGCTACACCTTC | CASSLAQGIYGYTF
TRBD1 | TRBJ1-1 | TRBV13 | NA | TGTGCCAGCAGCTCCCTGTGGCAGGGGGAGAGGAAAGCTTTCTTT | CASSSLWQGERKAFF
TRBD1 | TRBJ2-1 | TRBV7-2 | once | TGTGCCAGCAGCCAGGGACAGGGGGCGAGCTCCTACAATGAGCAGTTCTTC | CASSQGQGASSYNEQFF
NA | TRBJ2-3 | TRBV24-1 | NA | TGTGCCACCAGCCGGGCCCTTGGAGGAGCAGATACGCAGTATTTT | CATSRALGGADTQYF
NA | TRBJ1-2 | TRBV7-2 | NA | TGTGCCAGCAGCTTATCAGGCAGTGACTATGGCTACACCTTC | CASSLSGSDYGYTF
NA | TRBJ1-2 | TRBV2 | NA | TGTGCCAGCAGTGTGGACAGTTATCAATCTGGCTACACCTTC | CASSVDSYQSGYTF
TRBD1 | TRBJ1-5 | TRBV15 | NA | TGTGCCACCAGGTTAGGACAGGGGATTCTAAGCAATCAGCCCCAGCATTTT | CATRLGQGILSNQPQHF
TRBD1 | TRBJ2-2 | TRBV5-1 | NA | TGCGCCAGCAGCAACGGACAGGGGTCGAACACCGGGGAGCTGTTTTTT | CASSNGQGSNTGELFF
NA | TRBJ2-7 | TRBV6-5 | NA | TGTGCCAGCAGTCCCACCCTTTCAAGCTACGAGCAGTACTTC | CASSPTLSSYEQYF
NA | TRBJ1-5 | TRBV9 | NA | TGTGCCAGCAGCGCGCCCCACCCGGTTAGCAATCAGCCCCAGCATTTT | CASSAPHPVSNQPQHF
NA | TRBJ1-1 | TRBV6-2/TRBV6-3 | once | TGTGCCAGCAGTTATGGGGGGGCATGGACTGAAGCTTTCTTT | CASSYGGAWTEAFF
NA | TRBJ1-1 | TRBV7-8 | few | TGTGCCAGCAGCTGGGACTGGAACACTGAAGCTTTCTTT | CASSWDWNTEAFF
NA | TRBJ1-3 | TRBV7-9 | few | TGTGCCAGCAGCTTAGGGCAGGGCCGGTCTGGAAACACCATATATTTT | CASSLGQGRSGNTIYF